A single sample gave rise to the 15 T cell receptor beta chains below, sequenced in a study of OX40 agonist ivuxolimab in advanced cancers. Library construction relied on the immunoSEQ multiplex PCR assay. Here the immuneACCESS table is served through TCRdb, limited to in-frame sequences with V and J called. Missing clones are a known gap in these copies; in checked studies unresolved V genes cover under half, and the rest lacks a known reason. The sample records over 70,000 clones, around 90% of which are singletons. The top ten clonotypes cover 0.33% of the sample. The input for sequencing was CD4+ or CD8+ T cells sorted from blood, taken in a trial of the OX40 agonist ivuxolimab. The origin of the receptors is an adult with an advanced solid tumor such as melanoma, head and neck, liver or kidney cancer.

The genes are TRBV28 and TRBJ1-2, with a tentative D call TRBD1 (6 bases). Germline CDR1 is MDHEN and CDR2 is SYDVKM. The CDR3 extends over 14 amino acids. V lost 3 bases and J lost 4, with 12 bases in between. CDR3 nucleotide sequence: TGTGCCAGCAGTTTCACAGGGACTATCTATGGCTACACCTTC. Residues: CASSFTGTIYGYTF.

V gene TRBV25-1 combines with J gene TRBJ1-1; D gene unclear. Germline loops: CDR1 MGHDK, CDR2 SYGVNS. The V gene lost 2 bases and the J gene lost 0 bases, with 13 bases spanning the gap. The CDR3 runs 16 residues. The CDR3 loop is CASSEGGRFMNTEAFF. As DNA, the CDR3 is TGTGCCAGCAGTGAAGGAGGACGGTTCATGAACACTGAAGCTTTCTTT.

CDR3 coding DNA: TGTGCCAGCAGCTTAGATTTGCTCTCCGAGCAGTACTTC. Translation gives CASSLDLLSEQYF. The gene calls are TRBV11-1 and TRBJ2-7; D not certain. Germline assignment: CDR1 SGHAT and CDR2 FQDESV (reference sequence). The CDR3 has 13 residues. Trimming removed 1 base from V and 6 bases from J, with 10 bases in between. The variable domain in full, completed from reference TRBV11-1 and TRBJ2-7, reads EAEVAQSPRYKITEKSQAVAFWCDPISGHATLYWYRQILGQGPELLVQFQDESVVDDSQLPKDRFSAERLKGVDSTLKIQPAELGDSAMYLCASSLDLLSEQYFGPGTRLTVT.

The DNA for the CDR3 is TGTGCCAGCAGCACCAGGGGTGGCTCCTACGAGCAGTACTTC. Translating it yields CASSTRGGSYEQYF. The genes are TRBV5-5 and TRBJ2-7; a possible D gene is TRBD1 (6 bases). V was clipped by 4 bases and J by 0 bases, with 11 bases between them. CDR1 and CDR2 from the germline V gene are SGHKS and YYEKEE (reference sequence). The CDR3 runs to 14 residues.

The chain combines TRBV28 with TRBJ1-1, with TRBD1 matching 7 bases. Per germline, CDR1 MDHEN and CDR2 SYDVKM. This CDR3 comprises 15 residues. Trimming took 5 bases from V and 3 from J; bases not matched to a gene: 9. CDR3 DNA: TGTGCCAGCAGTGCGCCGACAGGGTTCTACACTGAAGCTTTCTTT. Its protein product is CASSAPTGFYTEAFF.

This clone was picked up one time. The chain employs TRBV6-5 and TRBJ1-1; D gene uncertain. Germline V gene data show CDR1 as MNHEY and CDR2 as SVGAGI. This CDR3 region has 13 residues. V dropped 2 bases and J dropped 3 bases, with 7 bases sitting between them. CDR3 region: CASSYGAYTEAFF. In DNA, the CDR3 is TGTGCCAGCAGTTACGGAGCTTACACTGAAGCTTTCTTT.

The chain couples TRBV29-1 to TRBJ2-7; TRBD2 aligns across 8 bases. The J segment lost 6 bases and the V segment lost 2 bases, leaving 6 bases of the junction unmatched. The V gene's germline CDR1 is SQVTM and CDR2 ANQGSEA. The CDR3 is 13 residues long. The CDR3 loop is CSVESGLGSEQYF. The DNA of the CDR3 is TGCAGCGTTGAATCGGGACTAGGCAGCGAGCAGTACTTC.

This clone has just a few counts. The chain employs TRBV7-9 and TRBJ2-7; no firm D call. Trimming shortened V by 5 bases and J by 0 bases, and 14 bases separated the two germline ends. The CDR3 is 15 residues long. The germline V gene has CDR1 SEHNR and CDR2 FQNEAQ (reference sequence). The CDR3: CASSQIEATSYEQYF. In DNA, the CDR3 is TGTGCCAGCAGCCAGATAGAGGCAACCTCCTACGAGCAGTACTTC.

The J gene is TRBJ2-2, the V gene TRBV7-3; perhaps TRBD2 as D (6 bases). CDR3 length: 15 residues. CDR1 and CDR2 (germline): SGHTA, FQGTGA. The V gene lost 9 bases and the J gene lost 1 base, with 15 bases spanning the gap. The CDR3 DNA follows: TGTGCCAGACTTTTGGGAGGTCTGAACACCGGGGAGCTGTTTTTT. Protein: CARLLGGLNTGELFF.

The gene calls are TRBV5-4 and TRBJ2-1, with 7 bases lining up with TRBD1. CDR3 length equals 15 residues. Germline trimming cut 0 bases from V and 2 bases from J; bases unmatched to any gene: 2. CDR1 SGHNT and CDR2 YYREEE come from the germline V gene (reference sequence). CDR3 coding DNA: TGTGCCAGCAGCTTGGCCGGGACAGCCTACAATGAGCAGTTCTTC. Amino acid sequence: CASSLAGTAYNEQFF.

The CDR3 sequence: CASGTAPGGELFF. CDR3 DNA sequence: TGCGCCAGCGGGACAGCCCCGGGCGGGGAGCTGTTTTTT. The rearrangement links TRBV5-1 to TRBJ2-2; TRBD1 matches at 7 bases. The V segment lost 7 bases and the J segment 7 bases; nucleotides outside the gene matches: 7. The CDR3 length is 13 residues. Germline-derived CDR1 and CDR2 are SGHRS and YFSETQ.

The rearrangement links TRBV5-1 to TRBJ2-5; the match to TRBD2 covers 7 bases. Germline CDR1 reads SGHRS; CDR2 reads YFSETQ. V shed 4 bases, J shed 5 bases, and the junction held 11 bases outside the gene matches. This CDR3 contains 15 residues. CDR3: CASSPQSTSVETQYF. CDR3 bases: TGCGCCAGCAGCCCTCAATCTACTAGCGTGGAGACCCAGTACTTC.

This clone was detected only once. The rearrangement uses TRBV18 and TRBJ2-7; D may be TRBD1 (5 bases). CDR1 and CDR2 (germline): KGHSH, LQKENI. The V and J ends lost 1 base and 2 bases respectively, with 9 bases between them. This CDR3 contains 14 residues. The CDR3 DNA reads TGTGCCAGCTCACCACAGGGGTTCCCCTACGAGCAGTACTTC. This sequence encodes CASSPQGFPYEQYF. The whole variable domain, filled in from reference TRBV18 and TRBJ2-7, reads NAGVMQNPRHLVRRRGQEARLRCSPMKGHSHVYWYRQLPEEGLKFMVYLQKENIIDESGMPKERFSAEFPKEGPSILRIQQVVRGDSAAYFCASSPQGFPYEQYFGPGTRLTVT.

The genes are TRBV5-1 and TRBJ2-1; 7 bases map to TRBD2. The CDR3 spans 16 residues. The V gene's germline CDR1 is SGHRS and CDR2 YFSETQ. V trimming: 4 bases; J trimming: 8 bases; junction bases outside the gene matches: 15. The DNA of the CDR3 is TGCGCCAGCAGCCTCAGACAGCGGGACTTTTGGGATGAGCAGTTCTTC. Translation: CASSLRQRDFWDEQFF. Looking up the rest from reference TRBV5-1 and TRBJ2-1 gives the full variable domain: KAGVTQTPRYLIKTRGQQVTLSCSPISGHRSVSWYQQTPGQGLQFLFEYFSETQRNKGNFPGRFSGRQFSNSRSEMNVSTLELGDSALYLCASSLRQRDFWDEQFFGPGTRLTVL.

The chain links TRBV6-5 to TRBJ1-1; the D is unclear. Germline V gives CDR1 MNHEY, CDR2 SVGAGI. The V end was cut by 7 bases, the J end by 0 bases, with 12 bases between. This CDR3 has 14 amino acids. DNA for the CDR3: TGTGCCAGCAACAACGTGGGGATGAACACTGAAGCTTTCTTT. This sequence encodes CASNNVGMNTEAFF.